This TCR beta chain emerged from a study of metastatic and nonmetastatic thyroid tumors. TCRdb re-called clones from the PCR reads using MiXCR. The top ten clones hold around 3.2% of a sample with 35,000 to 55,000 clones, around 23% of them seen once. No patient had received any treatment before thyroid surgery. In this sample, this clone turned up a few times. The CDR3 spans 12 residues. The germline V gene encodes CDR1 MGHDK and CDR2 SYGVNS. V was trimmed by 4 bases and J by 5 bases, leaving 8 bases between them. The specimen was blood. The chain uses TRBV25-1 and TRBJ1-1; D is uncertain. The TCR comes from a male donor with papillary thyroid cancer or a benign thyroid nodule (not recorded which). Some clones in this sample may be carry-over from other donors' samples. The CDR3 is CASSVGRTEAFF. CDR3 nucleotide sequence: TGTGCCAGCAGTGTGGGTAGAACTGAAGCTTTCTTT.